This T cell receptor beta chain was sequenced for a study of shared clonotypes between healthy human individuals. V shed 5 bases, J shed 10 bases, and the junction held 8 bases outside the gene matches. Germline V gives CDR1 MNHEY, CDR2 SVGAGI. The CDR3 length is 13 residues. Profiling relied on immunoSEQ multiplex PCR, and the TCRdb table lists in-frame clones only, not all of them. This sample carries a few hundred thousand clones, about 65% of them seen once, and the ten largest clones take approximately 12%. Ten or more counts support this clone. The chain employs TRBV6-5 and TRBJ2-1; 7 bases are a match to TRBD2. Sample: memory CD4+ T cells sorted from blood. Subset noted: CD45RA-negative fraction. The clonotype comes from a man aged 30-40 years in good health. CDR3 bases: TGTGCCAGCAGTGTGGGAGCGGGAACGGAGCAGTTCTTC. Protein product: CASSVGAGTEQFF.